These 25 T cell receptor beta chains came from one sample sequenced in a study of blood T cell repertoires in COVID-19. Only in-frame clones appear in the TCRdb table, and some are missing; sequencing was by immunoSEQ multiplex PCR. The sample carries 130,000 to 150,000 clones, over 70% recorded once. The sample was peripheral blood. These receptors were collected from a man between 65 and 85 years old who had recovered from COVID-19.

There are a few counts of this clone. The J gene is TRBJ2-1, the V gene TRBV13; the match to TRBD2 covers 7 bases. The J segment lost 7 bases and the V segment lost 5 bases, leaving 14 bases of the junction unmatched. This CDR3 region has 16 residues. Germline V CDR1 and CDR2: PRHDT, FYEKMQ (reference sequence). The CDR3 region is CASSPSGVRVENEQFF. DNA of the CDR3: TGTGCCAGCAGCCCTAGCGGCGTAAGGGTTGAGAATGAGCAGTTCTTC.

The chain combines TRBV3-1 (or the pseudogene TRBV3-2) with TRBJ2-4; D is possibly TRBD2 (5 bases). CDR3 size: 15 residues. Germline V CDR1 and CDR2: LGHDT, YNNKEL (reference sequence). Between the trimmed V and J ends, which lost 1 base and 0 bases, there was a span of 7 bases. The CDR3 reads CASSQGGLAKNIQYF. The CDR3 DNA reads as TGTGCCAGCAGCCAAGGCGGGTTAGCCAAAAACATTCAGTACTTC.

The chain recombines TRBV24-1 with TRBJ1-5, with D maybe TRBD1 (5 bases). The CDR3 runs to 13 residues. V was trimmed by 8 bases and J by 2 bases, leaving 9 bases between them. CDR1 is KGHDR and CDR2 is SFDVKD in the germline V gene. CDR3 protein: CATTLTGNQPQHF. The CDR3 DNA follows: TGTGCCACCACCTTGACAGGCAATCAGCCCCAGCATTTT.

Comment on this clone: An end of the junction differs from the germline gene, which may be a read error. V and J are TRBV5-4 and TRBJ2-5; unclear D gene. Germline CDR1 reads SGHNT; CDR2 reads YYREEE (reference sequence). The CDR3 is 13 amino acids. The CDR3 DNA is TGTGCCAGCAGCTCAGAAGGAGCAGAGACCCATTACTTC. It specifies CASSSEGAETHYF.

This clone was seen only a few times. Other DNA sequences in the sample encode the same CDR3. V and J are TRBV9 and TRBJ2-1; 7 bases are shared with TRBD2. CDR1 and CDR2 from the germline V gene are SGDLS and YYNGEE. J was trimmed by 2 bases and V by 4 bases; bases with no gene match: 6. The CDR3 sequence is 15 residues long. CDR3 DNA sequence: TGTGCCAGCAGCACATCCGGGACTACCTACAATGAGCAGTTCTTC. Translation: CASSTSGTTYNEQFF.

This clone was detected a few times. The chain uses TRBV3-1 (or the pseudogene TRBV3-2) and TRBJ2-7, with D unclear. V lost 0 bases to trimming and J lost 2 bases, with 8 bases between them. This CDR3 comprises 14 residues. CDR1 is LGHDT and CDR2 is YNNKEL in the germline V gene (reference sequence). The CDR3 region has the DNA TGTGCCAGCAGCCAAGATTCAGGAACCTACGAGCAGTACTTC. As protein: CASSQDSGTYEQYF.

The chain combines TRBV3-1 (or the pseudogene TRBV3-2) with TRBJ2-3; D unclear. The CDR3 loop spans 13 amino acids. Trimming took off 4 bases at V and 4 bases at J, with 9 bases between the two ends. Germline values: CDR1 LGHDT, CDR2 YNNKEL (reference sequence). In DNA form, the CDR3 reads TGTGCCAGCAGCCGCGGTGAGGCAGATACGCAGTATTTT. Translated: CASSRGEADTQYF.

The chain has TRBV10-3 and TRBJ1-1, with D perhaps TRBD1 (6 bases). V was trimmed by 3 bases and J by 1 base, leaving 9 bases between them. Germline values: CDR1 ENHRY, CDR2 SYGVKD. This CDR3 is built from 14 residues. The CDR3 here is CAISDRTENTEAFF. The CDR3 DNA sequence: TGTGCCATCAGTGACAGGACAGAGAACACTGAAGCTTTCTTT.

The gene calls are TRBV11-2 and TRBJ1-1; 9 nucleotides line up with TRBD1. CDR3 length: 14 amino acids. The ends lost 4 bases at V and 10 bases at J; junction bases unmatched: 10. CDR1 is SGHAT, CDR2 FQNNGV, per germline. The CDR3 nucleotides are TGTGCCAGCAGCTGGCAGAGGGACAGGGTGGTAGCTTTCTTT. This codes for CASSWQRDRVVAFF.

The rearrangement uses TRBV12-3 or TRBV12-4 and TRBJ2-2; D is unresolved. The CDR3 runs to 13 residues. The germline V and J ends were trimmed by 3 bases and 8 bases, with 10 bases remaining between them. In nucleotides, the CDR3 is TGTGCCAGCAGTTTTTTGGAGTTAGGGGAGCTGTTTTTT. This gives the protein CASSFLELGELFF.

The chain employs TRBV10-1 and TRBJ2-1; the match to TRBD2 covers 8 bases. Germline CDR1 and CDR2: WNHNN and SYGVQD (reference sequence). The V gene end was trimmed by 5 bases and the J gene end by 1 base; junction bases not matched to a gene: 1. The CDR3 has 14 amino acids. CDR3 in DNA: TGCGCCAGCAGTTTAGCGGGGTCCTACAATGAGCAGTTCTTC. It translates to CASSLAGSYNEQFF.

This chain joins TRBV19 and TRBJ2-1, with 9 positions matching TRBD2. After removal of 3 bases from V and 2 bases from J, the junction contained 2 bases not matched to a gene. Germline lookup yields CDR1 LNHDA and CDR2 SQIVND (reference sequence). This CDR3 comprises 15 residues. The CDR3 region is CASSITSGPYNEQFF. The CDR3 coding sequence is TGTGCCAGTAGTATTACTAGCGGGCCCTACAATGAGCAGTTCTTC. Supplemented by reference TRBV19 and TRBJ2-1, the full variable domain reads DGGITQSPKYLFRKEGQNVTLSCEQNLNHDAMYWYRQDPGQGLRLIYYSQIVNDFQKGDIAEGYSVSREKKESFPLTVTSAQKNPTAFYLCASSITSGPYNEQFFGPGTRLTVL.

This clone was counted between two and nine times. The chain employs TRBV7-9 and TRBJ2-7, with D possibly TRBD1 on 6 matching bases. This CDR3 is built from 14 residues. Germline assignment: CDR1 SEHNR and CDR2 FQNEAQ (reference sequence). The V and J ends lost 3 bases and 6 bases respectively, with 15 bases between them. The chain's CDR3 is CASSFTGIPSEQYF. The CDR3 region has the DNA TGTGCCAGCAGCTTCACAGGGATCCCCTCCGAGCAGTACTTC.

J is TRBJ2-1 and V is TRBV5-8; TRBD1 matches 9 bases. The V gene end was trimmed by 2 bases and the J gene end by 3 bases; junction bases not matched to a gene: 3. Germline V gene sequence: CDR1 SGHTS, CDR2 YDEGEE. CDR3 size: 15 residues. The chain's CDR3 is CASSFTGGRYNEQFF. As DNA, the CDR3 is TGTGCCAGCAGCTTCACAGGGGGCCGCTACAATGAGCAGTTCTTC.

A few counts support this clone. The chain links TRBV9 to TRBJ2-3; D gene unclear. This CDR3 has 15 amino acids. Germline CDR1 reads SGDLS; CDR2 reads YYNGEE. Trimming stripped 3 bases from V and 0 bases from J, with 11 bases between. The CDR3 DNA sequence: TGTGCCAGCAGCGCAGCGCGTTCTAGCACAGATACGCAGTATTTT. This translates into CASSAARSSTDTQYF.

The chain employs TRBV4-1 and TRBJ2-5; perhaps TRBD1 as D (6 bases). The CDR3 totals 15 residues. The germline V and J ends were trimmed by 3 bases and 0 bases, with 11 bases remaining between them. The germline V gene encodes CDR1 MGHRA and CDR2 YSYEKL. CDR3 sequence: CASSQHRDNQETQYF. In nucleotides, the CDR3 is TGCGCCAGCAGCCAGCACCGGGACAACCAAGAGACCCAGTACTTC.

The chain couples TRBV7-9 to TRBJ1-1; D may be TRBD1 (5 bases). This CDR3 region has 13 residues. Germline V lookup: CDR1 SEHNR, CDR2 FQNEAQ (reference sequence). V shed 2 bases and J shed 4 bases, with 8 bases lying between them. The CDR3 is CASSLQGSTEAFF. The CDR3, as DNA: TGTGCCAGCAGCTTACAGGGTTCCACTGAAGCTTTCTTT.

The DNA for the CDR3 is TGTGCCAGCGGTAGCGGGTCTAACAATGAGCAGTTCTTC. It yields the protein CASGSGSNNEQFF. The chain carries TRBV6-5 and TRBJ2-1; TRBD2 matches at 7 bases. Germline values: CDR1 MNHEY, CDR2 SVGAGI. Unmatched junction bases numbered 6, after V lost 8 bases and J lost 5 bases. The CDR3 extends over 13 amino acids.

This rearrangement joins TRBV13 to TRBJ2-1, with D maybe TRBD2 (6 bases). The CDR3 consists of 13 residues. The V gene lost 5 bases and the J gene lost 6 bases, with 11 bases spanning the gap. Germline CDR1 is PRHDT and CDR2 is FYEKMQ (reference sequence). The CDR3 reads CASSLGTGNEQFF. For the CDR3, the DNA is TGTGCCAGCAGCCTGGGGACTGGCAATGAGCAGTTCTTC.

This clone showed up just a few times. Within the sample, other DNA sequences also encode this same CDR3. The chain is built from TRBV5-4 and TRBJ2-3; 12 bases agree with TRBD2. The V gene end was trimmed by 4 bases and the J gene end by 3 bases; junction bases not matched to a gene: 3. Germline V gives CDR1 SGHNT, CDR2 YYREEE (reference sequence). This CDR3 comprises 15 residues. The CDR3 region has the DNA TGTGCCAGCAGCCTTGGACTAGCGGGGACAGATACGCAGTATTTT. Translating it yields CASSLGLAGTDTQYF.

The chain recombines TRBV25-1 with TRBJ1-1; a weak D match, TRBD1 (5 bases). Germline CDR1 is MGHDK and CDR2 is SYGVNS. CDR3 length: 13 amino acids. V gave up 6 bases and J gave up 5 bases, with 13 bases separating them. The CDR3 nucleotides read TGTGCCAGCAGCATCGAACGGGGGACTGAAGCTTTCTTT. It encodes CASSIERGTEAFF.

This chain joins TRBV11-2 and TRBJ2-5, with a possible D match to TRBD1 (6 bases). Germline loops: CDR1 SGHAT, CDR2 FQNNGV. This CDR3 is built from 14 residues. The V gene lost 5 bases and the J gene lost 2 bases, with 12 bases spanning the gap. The CDR3 coding sequence is TGTGCCAGCAGCCCTGGACAGAAGCAAGAGACCCAGTACTTC. Translation: CASSPGQKQETQYF. The whole variable domain, remainder taken from reference TRBV11-2 and TRBJ2-5, is EAGVAQSPRYKIIEKRQSVAFWCNPISGHATLYWYQQILGQGPKLLIQFQNNGVVDDSQLPKDRFSAERLKGVDSTLKIQPAKLEDSAVYLCASSPGQKQETQYFGPGTRLLVL.

This sequence joins TRBV3-1 (or the pseudogene TRBV3-2) and TRBJ2-7, with 10 bases that match TRBD2. The CDR3 consists of 19 residues. Unmatched junction bases numbered 19, after V lost 5 bases and J lost 3 bases. The germline V gene has CDR1 LGHDT and CDR2 YNNKEL (reference sequence). The CDR3 DNA reads as TGTGCCAGCAGCTTATCAGGGTGGCTAGCGGGAGAAGGGGACTACGAGCAGTACTTC. Its translation is CASSLSGWLAGEGDYEQYF.

The CDR3 loop is CAISAGRTSGNDEQFF. CDR3 in DNA: TGTGCCATCAGTGCCGGGCGGACTAGCGGGAACGATGAGCAGTTCTTC. The chain links TRBV10-3 to TRBJ2-1; 12 positions agree with TRBD2. The CDR3 consists of 16 residues. Germline CDR1 ENHRY, CDR2 SYGVKD. Trimming removed 4 bases from V and 8 bases from J; junction bases left unmatched: 9.

V gene TRBV7-7 combines with J gene TRBJ2-2, with 10 positions matching TRBD2. The CDR3 extends over 18 amino acids. Germline assignment: CDR1 SSHAT and CDR2 FNYEAQ (reference sequence). The V and J ends lost 5 bases and 4 bases, in that order; junction bases with no gene match: 13. The DNA for the CDR3 is TGTGCCAGCAGCCCGAAGGACAGCGGGAGGGCCGCCACCGGGGAGCTGTTTTTT. Its translation: CASSPKDSGRAATGELFF.